A selection of T cell receptor beta chains follows, all from one sample in a study of T cell responses to AZD1222 COVID-19 vaccine. TCRdb's copy holds only in-frame clones and misses some; the assay was immunoSEQ multiplex PCR. The sample holds about 100,000 clones, around 92% seen once. The sample was peripheral blood, taken 28 days after the second AZD1222 dose. These receptors were taken from an adult who received the AZD1222 COVID-19 vaccine. CDR3s include the opening cysteine and the closing phenylalanine or tryptophan. The D gene is left open where the match is weak. The listing skips clone size in some rows; elsewhere it reads once, few, many or a size class.

J: TRBJ1-6; V: TRBV5-6; size: .; D: .; DNA: TGTGCCAGCAGCTTACCTGGGGCAAGCCGCAATTCACCCCTCCACTTT; CDR3: CASSLPGASRNSPLHF
J: TRBJ1-1; V: TRBV19; size: .; D: .; DNA: TGTGCCAGTAGCCCGGGACCCAGGGAGGGAACTGAAGCTTTCTTT; CDR3: CASSPGPREGTEAFF
J: TRBJ1-5; V: TRBV10-3; size: .; D: TRBD1; DNA: TGTGCCATCAGCCCGGACAGGAGTAGCAATCAGCCCCAGCATTTT; CDR3: CAISPDRSSNQPQHF
J: TRBJ2-7; V: TRBV5-1; size: .; D: .; DNA: TGCGCCAGCAGCTTGGACGGGTTCTCCTACGAGCAGTACTTC; CDR3: CASSLDGFSYEQYF
J: TRBJ1-5; V: TRBV12-3/TRBV12-4; size: .; D: .; DNA: TGTGCCAGCAGGACCCGGTACCAGCCCCAGCATTTT; CDR3: CASRTRYQPQHF
J: TRBJ2-7; V: TRBV6-2/TRBV6-3; size: .; D: TRBD2; DNA: TGTGCCAGCAGTTATATCCCGGGACTAGCGGGGGCCCAACGTGCCGCCGAGCAGTACTTC; CDR3: CASSYIPGLAGAQRAAEQYF
J: TRBJ2-1; V: TRBV20-1; size: once; D: TRBD2; DNA: TGCAGTGCTAGTCCTAGCGGTAAGAATGAGCAGTTCTTC; CDR3: CSASPSGKNEQFF
J: TRBJ1-5; V: TRBV30; size: .; D: TRBD1; DNA: TGTGCCTGGAGTTTGAGTACAGGGGCCAATCAGCCCCAGCATTTT; CDR3: CAWSLSTGANQPQHF
J: TRBJ1-1; V: TRBV11-2; size: once; D: .; DNA: TGTGCCAGCAGCTTGTACACTGAAGCTTTCTTT; CDR3: CASSLYTEAFF
J: TRBJ2-7; V: TRBV11-2; size: .; D: TRBD2; DNA: TGTGCCAGCAGCTCCGGGGGGGAGGGAGAGCAGTACTTC; CDR3: CASSSGGEGEQYF
J: TRBJ2-4; V: TRBV27; size: .; D: .; DNA: TGTGCCAGCAGTTCCAGATCCTACATAGCCAAAAACATTCAGTACTTC; CDR3: CASSSRSYIAKNIQYF
J: TRBJ1-5; V: TRBV15; size: .; D: .; DNA: TGTGCCACCAGCAGAGGTGGTGGGGCGGCTCAGCCCCAGCATTTT; CDR3: CATSRGGGAAQPQHF
J: TRBJ1-2; V: TRBV6-5; size: .; D: TRBD1; DNA: TGTGCCAGCAGTTACACCGGGACAGGGAATGGCTACACCTTC; CDR3: CASSYTGTGNGYTF
J: TRBJ1-1; V: TRBV19; size: .; D: TRBD1; DNA: TGTGCCAGTAGAAACGGGGACAGGGGAGGGGACACTGAAGCTTTCTTT; CDR3: CASRNGDRGGDTEAFF
J: TRBJ1-1; V: TRBV5-1; size: .; D: .; DNA: TGCGCCAGCAGCTTGGGACAGCCCTTCATGAACACTGAAGCTTTCTTT; CDR3: CASSLGQPFMNTEAFF
J: TRBJ2-7; V: TRBV6-5; size: .; D: TRBD1; DNA: TGTGCCAGCAGTTACCCGGGACAGGGGGTTAGCGAGCAGTACTTC; CDR3: CASSYPGQGVSEQYF
J: TRBJ2-7; V: TRBV6-5; size: .; D: TRBD1; DNA: TGTGCCAGCATGGGACAGATAAGCTCCTACGAGCAGTACTTC; CDR3: CASMGQISSYEQYF
J: TRBJ2-1; V: TRBV15; size: .; D: TRBD1; DNA: TGTGCCACCAGCAGACAGACGACAGGGCTTGAGCAGTTCTTC; CDR3: CATSRQTTGLEQFF
J: TRBJ1-3; V: TRBV6-5; size: .; D: .; DNA: TGTGCCAGCAGTTATCTTGAAGGAAACACCATATATTTT; CDR3: CASSYLEGNTIYF
J: TRBJ1-5; V: TRBV30; size: .; D: .; DNA: TGTGCCACAGGTCGGGCTGGTCAGCCCCAGCATTTT; CDR3: CATGRAGQPQHF
J: TRBJ2-2; V: TRBV29-1; size: .; D: .; DNA: TGCAGCGCCTCGGGCGTGTGGGGCGTCCGGGAGCTGTTTTTT; CDR3: CSASGVWGVRELFF
J: TRBJ2-7; V: TRBV2; size: .; D: TRBD1; DNA: TGTGCCAGCAGTGAGGGGACAGCCAACGAGCAGTACTTC; CDR3: CASSEGTANEQYF
J: TRBJ2-7; V: TRBV28; size: .; D: .; DNA: TGTGCCAGCAGCCCGCGACTAGAACCCTACGAGCAGTACTTC; CDR3: CASSPRLEPYEQYF
J: TRBJ1-1; V: TRBV7-9; size: .; D: .; DNA: TGTGCCAGCAGCCCGGACAGTGGAGTCACTGAAGCTTTCTTT; CDR3: CASSPDSGVTEAFF
J: TRBJ1-5; V: TRBV19; size: .; D: .; DNA: TGTGCCAGTAGTAGAAACAGGGACCAGCCCCAGCATTTT; CDR3: CASSRNRDQPQHF
J: TRBJ1-5; V: TRBV28; size: .; D: .; DNA: TGTGCCAGCCGCGGGGGTAACAATCAGCCCCAGCATTTT; CDR3: CASRGGNNQPQHF